Listed below are T cell receptor beta chains from one sample, sequenced in a study of blood T cell repertoires in COVID-19. Only in-frame clones appear in the TCRdb table, and some are missing; sequencing was by immunoSEQ multiplex PCR. The sample shows approximately 250,000 clones, around 80% of them seen only once. The sequenced material came from peripheral blood. These receptors were obtained from a man between 60 and 70 years old with acute or convalescent COVID-19. The CDR3 runs from the conserved cysteine through the conserved F or W. Fields, in order: D gene, clone size, V gene, J gene, CDR3 length, CDR3 DNA, CDR3 protein. The D gene is left open where the match is weak. Rows give clone size only sometimes, using once, few, many, or a class for an expanded clone.

D gene: TRBD1; clone size: few; V gene: TRBV19; J gene: TRBJ1-2; CDR3 length: 14; CDR3 DNA: TGTGCCAGTAGTACCCGACAGGGGATCTATGGCTACACCTTC; CDR3 protein: CASSTRQGIYGYTF
D gene: TRBD2; clone size: -; V gene: TRBV5-4; J gene: TRBJ2-1; CDR3 length: 17; CDR3 DNA: TGTGCCAGCAGCTTGGGTCCTATATCGGCGGGAGACAATGAGCAGTTCTTC; CDR3 protein: CASSLGPISAGDNEQFF
D gene: TRBD1; clone size: once; V gene: TRBV7-9; J gene: TRBJ2-7; CDR3 length: 13; CDR3 DNA: TGTGCCAGCAGCCCGGACAGGACCTACGAGCAGTACTTC; CDR3 protein: CASSPDRTYEQYF
D gene: -; clone size: -; V gene: TRBV5-1; J gene: TRBJ1-2; CDR3 length: 17; CDR3 DNA: TGCGCCAGCAGCAAAAGAGGCAACAGGGCGGGTAACTATGGCTACACCTTC; CDR3 protein: CASSKRGNRAGNYGYTF
D gene: TRBD1; clone size: -; V gene: TRBV28; J gene: TRBJ1-1; CDR3 length: 14; CDR3 DNA: TGTGCCAGCACCAGGGACAGGGGCCGGACTGAAGCTTTCTTT; CDR3 protein: CASTRDRGRTEAFF
D gene: -; clone size: -; V gene: TRBV28; J gene: TRBJ2-7; CDR3 length: 13; CDR3 DNA: TGTGCCAGCACCGGGGGATCGAGCTACGAGCAGTACTTC; CDR3 protein: CASTGGSSYEQYF
D gene: TRBD1; clone size: once; V gene: TRBV3-1/TRBV3-2; J gene: TRBJ2-5; CDR3 length: 13; CDR3 DNA: TGTGCCAGCAGGTACAGGGGCCAAGAGACCCAGTACTTC; CDR3 protein: CASRYRGQETQYF
D gene: TRBD1; clone size: -; V gene: TRBV5-1; J gene: TRBJ1-2; CDR3 length: 16; CDR3 DNA: TGCGCCAGCAGCCAGACCGGGGACAGTGAGGGGTATGGCTACACCTTC; CDR3 protein: CASSQTGDSEGYGYTF
D gene: -; clone size: -; V gene: TRBV6-2/TRBV6-3; J gene: TRBJ1-3; CDR3 length: 15; CDR3 DNA: TGTGCCAGCAGTTACTCGGACAGCCAAATGGACACCATATATTTT; CDR3 protein: CASSYSDSQMDTIYF
D gene: TRBD2; clone size: -; V gene: TRBV10-3; J gene: TRBJ2-7; CDR3 length: 15; CDR3 DNA: TGTGCCATCAGTGAGTCGCTAGCGGGGGGCTACGAGCAGTACTTC; CDR3 protein: CAISESLAGGYEQYF
D gene: TRBD2; clone size: -; V gene: TRBV5-4; J gene: TRBJ2-1; CDR3 length: 13; CDR3 DNA: TGTGCCAGTCCTAGCGGGAGGGCCGGTGAGCAGTTCTTC; CDR3 protein: CASPSGRAGEQFF
D gene: -; clone size: -; V gene: TRBV11-3; J gene: TRBJ2-7; CDR3 length: 15; CDR3 DNA: TGTGCCAGCAGCTTGGGGCAGGACAGACCCTACGAGCAGTACTTC; CDR3 protein: CASSLGQDRPYEQYF
D gene: -; clone size: -; V gene: TRBV5-1; J gene: TRBJ2-2; CDR3 length: 16; CDR3 DNA: TGCGCCAGCAGCTTATCCGACAGCCCCAGGGCCGGGGAGCTGTTTTTT; CDR3 protein: CASSLSDSPRAGELFF
D gene: -; clone size: -; V gene: TRBV29-1; J gene: TRBJ1-5; CDR3 length: 13; CDR3 DNA: TGCAGCTTTTCGGACGGGAGGGATCAGCCCCAGCATTTT; CDR3 protein: CSFSDGRDQPQHF
D gene: -; clone size: -; V gene: TRBV5-1; J gene: TRBJ2-1; CDR3 length: 16; CDR3 DNA: TGCGCCAGCAGCCCACCGGCGGGACGCCCCTACAATGAGCAGTTCTTC; CDR3 protein: CASSPPAGRPYNEQFF
D gene: TRBD1; clone size: -; V gene: TRBV6-5; J gene: TRBJ2-7; CDR3 length: 14; CDR3 DNA: TGTGCCAGCAGTTCCGGGACAGGGCCCCACGAGCAGTACTTC; CDR3 protein: CASSSGTGPHEQYF
D gene: -; clone size: -; V gene: TRBV9; J gene: TRBJ2-7; CDR3 length: 14; CDR3 DNA: TGTGCCAGCAGCGGAACTGATACCCCCTACGAGCAGTACTTC; CDR3 protein: CASSGTDTPYEQYF
D gene: TRBD1; clone size: -; V gene: TRBV5-1; J gene: TRBJ1-3; CDR3 length: 15; CDR3 DNA: TGCGCCAGCAGGTCAGGGGGAATCGCTGGAAACACCATATATTTT; CDR3 protein: CASRSGGIAGNTIYF
D gene: -; clone size: -; V gene: TRBV9; J gene: TRBJ2-5; CDR3 length: 14; CDR3 DNA: TGTGCCAGCAGCGTAGGAGGACTCCAAGAGACCCAGTACTTC; CDR3 protein: CASSVGGLQETQYF
D gene: TRBD1; clone size: -; V gene: TRBV28; J gene: TRBJ2-1; CDR3 length: 15; CDR3 DNA: TGTGCCAGCAGTCCGACAGGGGCGGCGTACAATGAGCAGTTCTTC; CDR3 protein: CASSPTGAAYNEQFF
D gene: TRBD1; clone size: few; V gene: TRBV18; J gene: TRBJ1-1; CDR3 length: 16; CDR3 DNA: TGTGCCAGCTCACCCGGGACAGGAGGTATGAACACTGAAGCTTTCTTT; CDR3 protein: CASSPGTGGMNTEAFF
D gene: -; clone size: -; V gene: TRBV9; J gene: TRBJ2-3; CDR3 length: 16; CDR3 DNA: TGTGCCAGCAGTTATTACCGAGCCGCCTTCACAGATACGCAGTATTTT; CDR3 protein: CASSYYRAAFTDTQYF
D gene: -; clone size: -; V gene: TRBV7-2; J gene: TRBJ1-2; CDR3 length: 16; CDR3 DNA: TGTGCCAGCAGCTTAGAGTACAGGGATATCCACTATGGCTACACCTTC; CDR3 protein: CASSLEYRDIHYGYTF
D gene: -; clone size: -; V gene: TRBV12-3/TRBV12-4; J gene: TRBJ1-1; CDR3 length: 13; CDR3 DNA: TGTGCCAGCAGTCCAGGGGAATTCACTGAAGCTTTCTTT; CDR3 protein: CASSPGEFTEAFF
D gene: TRBD2; clone size: -; V gene: TRBV19; J gene: TRBJ2-3; CDR3 length: 14; CDR3 DNA: TGTGCCAGTAGTGCAGGGACTAGGGAAGATACGCAGTATTTT; CDR3 protein: CASSAGTREDTQYF
D gene: -; clone size: -; V gene: TRBV9; J gene: TRBJ2-3; CDR3 length: 15; CDR3 DNA: TGTGCCAGCAGCCGAAGCGGGTATAGCACAGATACGCAGTATTTT; CDR3 protein: CASSRSGYSTDTQYF
D gene: -; clone size: many; V gene: TRBV5-1; J gene: TRBJ2-1; CDR3 length: 14; CDR3 DNA: TGCGCCAGCAGCCCCGAGAGGGGGTCCAATGAGCAGTTCTTC; CDR3 protein: CASSPERGSNEQFF
D gene: -; clone size: -; V gene: TRBV3-1/TRBV3-2; J gene: TRBJ2-1; CDR3 length: 16; CDR3 DNA: TGTGCCAGCAGCCGAATTTTTAGCGGCTCCTACAATGAGCAGTTCTTC; CDR3 protein: CASSRIFSGSYNEQFF
D gene: TRBD1; clone size: once; V gene: TRBV4-1; J gene: TRBJ1-1; CDR3 length: 14; CDR3 DNA: TGCGCCAGCAGCCACCTCGGCAGGGACAGGGAAGCTTTCTTT; CDR3 protein: CASSHLGRDREAFF
D gene: TRBD1; clone size: -; V gene: TRBV7-8; J gene: TRBJ1-4; CDR3 length: 15; CDR3 DNA: TGTGCCAGCAGCCCATCTGTGACAGGGGATGAAAAACTGTTTTTT; CDR3 protein: CASSPSVTGDEKLFF
D gene: -; clone size: -; V gene: TRBV20-1; J gene: TRBJ2-7; CDR3 length: 11; CDR3 DNA: TGCAGTGCTAGAGTGGGTCCGGGGCAGTACTTC; CDR3 protein: CSARVGPGQYF
D gene: -; clone size: few; V gene: TRBV11-2; J gene: TRBJ1-3; CDR3 length: 15; CDR3 DNA: TGTGCCAGCAGCTCGTTAGAAGGGGCCGGAAACACCATATATTTT; CDR3 protein: CASSSLEGAGNTIYF
D gene: TRBD2; clone size: -; V gene: TRBV25-1; J gene: TRBJ2-3; CDR3 length: 15; CDR3 DNA: TGTGCCTCCCCCCTGGCGGGAGGGCCTCCAGATACGCAGTATTTT; CDR3 protein: CASPLAGGPPDTQYF
D gene: TRBD1; clone size: once; V gene: TRBV11-2; J gene: TRBJ1-3; CDR3 length: 16; CDR3 DNA: TGTGCCAGCAGCGCGGGACAGGTAATCTCTGGAAACACCATATATTTT; CDR3 protein: CASSAGQVISGNTIYF
D gene: -; clone size: -; V gene: TRBV4-1; J gene: TRBJ2-1; CDR3 length: 16; CDR3 DNA: TGCGCCAGCAGCCGCCGGGGACAAACCTCCTACAATGAGCAGTTCTTC; CDR3 protein: CASSRRGQTSYNEQFF
D gene: TRBD2; clone size: few; V gene: TRBV11-2; J gene: TRBJ2-2; CDR3 length: 16; CDR3 DNA: TGTGCCAGCAGCCCCTCCCCTAGCGGGAACACCGGGGAGCTGTTTTTT; CDR3 protein: CASSPSPSGNTGELFF
D gene: -; clone size: -; V gene: TRBV10-3; J gene: TRBJ2-3; CDR3 length: 13; CDR3 DNA: TGTGCCATCAGACAGGGATCAACAGATACGCAGTATTTT; CDR3 protein: CAIRQGSTDTQYF
D gene: TRBD2; clone size: -; V gene: TRBV5-4; J gene: TRBJ2-7; CDR3 length: 15; CDR3 DNA: TGTGCCAGCAGCTTGAGCGGGATAGGACCCTACGAGCAGTACTTC; CDR3 protein: CASSLSGIGPYEQYF
D gene: -; clone size: once; V gene: TRBV3-1/TRBV3-2; J gene: TRBJ2-5; CDR3 length: 12; CDR3 DNA: TGTGCCAGCAGCCCGTCTATGGAGACCCAGTACTTC; CDR3 protein: CASSPSMETQYF
D gene: -; clone size: -; V gene: TRBV4-2; J gene: TRBJ1-4; CDR3 length: 15; CDR3 DNA: TGTGCCAGCAGCCAAGAAGGGGCGATGGGCGAAAAACTGTTTTTT; CDR3 protein: CASSQEGAMGEKLFF